The 22 T cell receptor beta chains reported below all come from one sample, sequenced in a study of T cells in Graves' hyperthyroidism and ophthalmopathy. The CDR3 regions of TCR beta were amplified from RNA transcripts. During a first-round RT-PCR of the TCR CDR3, the HTBI primer set was used. TCRdb reprocessed the multiplex PCR reads via MiXCR and lists one record per CDR3 protein. Of around 520,000 distinct CDR3 sequences in the sample, 13% to 15% are singletons; the top ten hold around a sixth. The material sequenced was blood. The receptors shown here come from a young woman with Graves' hyperthyroidism.

V is TRBV18 and J is TRBJ2-7; D not resolved. The germline V gene encodes CDR1 KGHSH and CDR2 LQKENI. This CDR3 contains 13 residues. V shed 3 bases and J shed 4 bases, with 10 bases lying between them. The CDR3 protein is CASSPTDAYEQYF. The CDR3 bases are TGTGCCAGCTCACCGACGGACGCGTACGAGCAGTACTTC. The full variable domain, completed using reference TRBV18 and TRBJ2-7, is NAGVMQNPRHLVRRRGQEARLRCSPMKGHSHVYWYRQLPEEGLKFMVYLQKENIIDESGMPKERFSAEFPKEGPSILRIQQVVRGDSAAYFCASSPTDAYEQYFGPGTRLTVT.

In the case of this clonotype: Since a much larger clone is just one base distant, this may be a read error. The V and J genes are TRBV12-3 or TRBV12-4 and TRBJ2-7, with D possibly being TRBD2 (6 bases). The better agreement between TRBJ2-1 and the DNA end casts doubt on the J call. The CDR3 is 15 amino acids. The DNA for the CDR3 is TGTGCCAGCAGTTACTCGAACGCGGGAACTTACGAGCAGTTCTTC. Its protein is CASSYSNAGTYEQFF.

This clonotype was detected ten times or more. This chain uses TRBV27 with TRBJ2-3, with D hard to call. CDR3 length: 13 residues. V was cut by 7 bases and J by 4 bases, with 12 bases left in between. Germline V lookup: CDR1 MNHEY, CDR2 SMNVEV (reference sequence). The CDR3: CASNVPGPDTQYF. The DNA for the CDR3 is TGTGCCAGCAACGTTCCCGGGCCAGATACGCAGTATTTT.

This clonotype has a handful of counts. The rearrangement uses TRBV9 and TRBJ2-3; D is ambiguous. Between the trimmed V and J ends, which lost 2 bases and 1 base, there was a span of 11 bases. Germline CDR1 is SGDLS and CDR2 is YYNGEE. The CDR3 runs 15 residues. The CDR3 DNA reads as TGTGCCAGCAGCGTTTTTTCTGCGGGCACAGATACGCAGTATTTT. Translating it yields CASSVFSAGTDTQYF. The full variable domain, in which reference TRBV9 and TRBJ2-3 provide the parts outside the CDR3, is DSGVTQTPKHLITATGQRVTLRCSPRSGDLSVYWYQQSLDQGLQFLIQYYNGEERAKGNILERFSAQQFPDLHSELNLSSLELGDSALYFCASSVFSAGTDTQYFGPGTRLTVL.

J is TRBJ1-4 and V is TRBV6-1; the D gene is possibly TRBD1 (5 bases). Trimming left V 6 bases short and J 0 bases short, with 32 bases between. CDR1 and CDR2 (germline): MNHNS, SASEGT. The CDR3 has 22 amino acids. The DNA for the CDR3 is TGTGCCAGCAGGGGCGTTCGTTTCAAACCCGGGACCGATTTTGCAACTAATGAAAAACTGTTTTTT. Translated: CASRGVRFKPGTDFATNEKLFF.

The genes are TRBV7-3 and TRBJ2-3, with TRBD2 matching over 12 bases. Germline-derived CDR1 and CDR2 are SGHTA and FQGTGA. The CDR3 loop spans 17 amino acids. Unmatched junction bases numbered 5, after V lost 0 bases and J lost 4 bases. The CDR3, as DNA: TGTGCCAGCAGCTTAACGCTAGCGGGAGGGCCTGCAGATACGCAGTATTTT. It translates to CASSLTLAGGPADTQYF.

The chain carries TRBV28 and TRBJ1-1; weak D call: TRBD1 (5 bases). This CDR3 region has 14 residues. Trimming took off 4 bases at V and 7 bases at J, with 16 bases between the two ends. Germline V lookup: CDR1 MDHEN, CDR2 SYDVKM. In nucleotides, the CDR3 is TGTGCCAGCAGTTCACCGGGGCAGGCGGGTGAAGCTTTCTTT. It is translated as CASSSPGQAGEAFF.

The V call is TRBV6-2 or TRBV6-3, the J call TRBJ2-1; possible D gene TRBD2, 5 bases. Germline CDR1 reads MNHEY; CDR2 reads SVGEGT. The CDR3 is made up of 16 amino acids. V lost 5 bases and J 0 bases, leaving 14 bases between the germline ends. CDR3 residues: CASSRDTGSSYNEQFF. For the CDR3, the DNA is TGTGCCAGCAGTCGAGACACGGGGTCCTCCTACAATGAGCAGTTCTTC.

Regarding this clonotype: This could be a read error, since a much larger clone is one nucleotide away. The CDR3 carries no conserved terminal phenylalanine or tryptophan, so it likely arises from a read error. The chain carries TRBV25-1 and TRBJ1-2; D remains ambiguous. Germline CDR1 reads MGHDK; CDR2 reads SYGVNS. V gave up 8 bases and J gave up 4 bases, with 11 bases separating them. The CDR3 is made up of 12 amino acids. CDR3 sequence (DNA): TGTGCCAGCTCGGCCGACACCTATGGCTACACCATC. Residues: CASSADTYGYTI.

This clonotype was found a few times. Compared with germline, one end of the junction differs, possibly owing to a read error. The genes are TRBV5-1 and TRBJ2-1, with D possibly TRBD1 on 5 matching bases. Germline V gives CDR1 SGHRS, CDR2 YFSETQ. The CDR3 has 16 residues. In nucleotides, the CDR3 is TGCGCCAGCAGCTTTGGGTGGGGCAGGGCCTATAATGAGCAGTTCTTC. Protein sequence: CASSFGWGRAYNEQFF.

This chain uses TRBV29-1 with TRBJ2-7, with unresolved D. Per the germline V gene, CDR1 is SQVTM and CDR2 is ANQGSEA. Trimming removed 1 base from V and 2 bases from J, with 6 bases in between. This CDR3 comprises 12 residues. For the CDR3, the DNA is TGCAGCGTTGAAGGCGAAGCCTACGAGCAGTACTTC. It specifies CSVEGEAYEQYF.

Details on this clonotype: Relative to the germline gene, one junction end is altered; a read error may explain this. The chain recombines TRBV12-3 or TRBV12-4 with TRBJ2-1; D possibly corresponds to TRBD1 (6 bases). This CDR3 comprises 16 residues. This CDR3 reads CASRFTGTRDFNERFF. DNA for the CDR3: TGTGCCAGCAGATTTACAGGGACGAGGGATTTCAATGAGCGGTTCTTC.

This sequence joins TRBV18 and TRBJ1-3; D gene unclear. CDR1 is KGHSH, CDR2 LQKENI, per germline. This CDR3 spans 15 amino acids. Trimming stripped 3 bases from V and 4 bases from J, with 13 bases between. CDR3 in DNA: TGTGCCAGCTCACCTCGGTATGGTGAGGGAAACACCATATATTTT. It codes for CASSPRYGEGNTIYF.

In this sample, this clonotype turned up many times. The chain joins TRBV10-3 to TRBJ1-1; D gene ambiguous. In germline, CDR1 is ENHRY, CDR2 SYGVKD. Trimming stripped 4 bases from V and 1 base from J, with 10 bases between. The CDR3 has 14 amino acids. CDR3 sequence (DNA): TGTGCCATCAGTGTTTCAGTTCGGAACACTGAAGCTTTCTTT. It translates to CAISVSVRNTEAFF.

The chain links TRBV6-1 to TRBJ2-5; no reliable D call. CDR3 length: 12 residues. Germline V gives CDR1 MNHNS, CDR2 SASEGT. The germline V and J ends were trimmed by 1 base and 4 bases, with 4 bases remaining between them. CDR3 DNA sequence: TGTGCCAGCAGTGAAGGACGAGAGACCCAGTACTTC. Its protein is CASSEGRETQYF.

This clonotype has ten or more counts. The chain has TRBV20-1 and TRBJ2-5; D not certain. Germline CDR1 DFQATT, CDR2 SNEGSKA (reference sequence). V lost 0 bases and J 1 base, leaving 9 bases between the germline ends. CDR3 length equals 14 residues. CDR3 in DNA: TGCAGTGCTAGAGATAGAAGACTCCAAGAGACCCAGTACTTC. This codes for CSARDRRLQETQYF.

This chain links TRBV30 with TRBJ2-1, with D perhaps TRBD2 (5 bases). V dropped 3 bases and J dropped 6 bases, with 12 bases sitting between them. CDR3 size: 13 residues. CDR1 GTSNPN and CDR2 SVGIG come from the germline V gene (reference sequence). CDR3 in amino acids: CAWSKTSPNEQFF. DNA for the CDR3: TGTGCCTGGAGCAAAACTAGTCCCAATGAGCAGTTCTTC.

This clonotype was counted only a few times. This chain connects TRBV20-1 to TRBJ2-1; D unclear. CDR3 length: 11 residues. V was shortened by 3 bases and J by 8 bases, with 8 bases between the two germline ends. The germline V gene encodes CDR1 DFQATT and CDR2 SNEGSKA (reference sequence). The CDR3 reads CSASEVYEQFF. The CDR3 DNA sequence: TGCAGTGCTAGCGAAGTGTATGAGCAGTTCTTC.

Ten or more counts support this clonotype. This chain connects TRBV12-3 or TRBV12-4 to TRBJ1-3; possibly TRBD1 for D (6 bases). Between the trimmed V and J ends, which lost 1 base and 0 bases, there was a span of 10 bases. There are 16 residues in the CDR3. The DNA for the CDR3 is TGTGCCAGCAGTTTAGAAACAGGGTACTCTGGAAACACCATATATTTT. Translated: CASSLETGYSGNTIYF.

This clonotype came up many times. J is TRBJ2-1 and V is TRBV19, with D tentatively TRBD1 or TRBD2 (5 bases each). Trimming left V 5 bases short and J 0 bases short, with 11 bases between. The CDR3 spans 15 residues. Germline V lookup: CDR1 LNHDA, CDR2 SQIVND (reference sequence). CDR3 bases: TGTGCCAGTAGTTCCTGGGGGAGCTCCTACAATGAGCAGTTCTTC. It yields the protein CASSSWGSSYNEQFF.

This clonotype came up many times. CDR3 coding DNA: TGTGCCAGCAGTCTACAGGGGATCTATGGCTACACCTTC. Its translation is CASSLQGIYGYTF. The chain uses TRBV12-3 or TRBV12-4 and TRBJ1-2; 7 nucleotides agree with TRBD1. The CDR3 contains 13 residues. The V gene end was trimmed by 5 bases and the J gene end by 4 bases; junction bases not matched to a gene: 4.

This clonotype was seen many times. V usage is TRBV30 and J usage is TRBJ1-3; 7 bases are shared with TRBD1. The ends lost 1 base at V and 4 bases at J; junction bases unmatched: 4. The CDR3 contains 14 residues. CDR1 is GTSNPN and CDR2 is SVGIG in the germline V gene (reference sequence). CDR3 DNA: TGTGCCTGGAGTGGACAGGGTAGGGGAAACACCATATATTTT. Translation gives CAWSGQGRGNTIYF.